Given below is one T cell receptor beta chain in context. The data were obtained in a study of T cell changes during pregnancy in multiple sclerosis. The V and J ends lost 6 bases and 1 base, in that order; junction bases with no gene match: 3. Germline V gene sequence: CDR1 MDHEN, CDR2 SYDVKM. The length of the CDR3 is 15 residues. This table comes from immunoSEQ multiplex PCR, and its TCRdb copy is limited to in-frame clones, with some not included. There are over 100,000 clones in the sample; approximately 90% occur only once, and more than 1.5% lies in the top ten. The sequencing here drew on peripheral blood, taken in the third trimester of pregnancy. The V gene is TRBV28, the J gene TRBJ2-3; 11 nucleotides line up with TRBD2. This receptor was taken from a female donor with multiple sclerosis, enrolled in a pregnancy study. The CDR3 bases are TGTGCCAGCAGATCGGGACTAGCGGGCACAGATACGCAGTATTTT. Translation: CASRSGLAGTDTQYF.